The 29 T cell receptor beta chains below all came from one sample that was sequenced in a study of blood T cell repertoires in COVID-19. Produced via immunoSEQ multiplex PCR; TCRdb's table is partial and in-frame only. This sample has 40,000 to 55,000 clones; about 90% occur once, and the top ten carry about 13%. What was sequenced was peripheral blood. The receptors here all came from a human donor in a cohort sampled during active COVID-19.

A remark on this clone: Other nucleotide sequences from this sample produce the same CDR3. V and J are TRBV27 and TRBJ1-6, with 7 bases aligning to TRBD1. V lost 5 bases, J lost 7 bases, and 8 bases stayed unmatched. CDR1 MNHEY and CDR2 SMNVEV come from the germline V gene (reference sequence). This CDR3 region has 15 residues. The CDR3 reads CASSRTGVGNSPLHF. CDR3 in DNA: TGTGCCAGCAGTCGGACAGGAGTCGGCAATTCACCCCTCCACTTT.

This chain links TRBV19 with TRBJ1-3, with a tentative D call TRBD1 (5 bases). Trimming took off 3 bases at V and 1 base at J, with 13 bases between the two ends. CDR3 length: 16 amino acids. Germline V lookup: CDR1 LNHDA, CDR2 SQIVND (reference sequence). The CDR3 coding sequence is TGTGCCAGTAGTATTGGACAACCCTTTTCTGGAAACACCATATATTTT. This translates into CASSIGQPFSGNTIYF.

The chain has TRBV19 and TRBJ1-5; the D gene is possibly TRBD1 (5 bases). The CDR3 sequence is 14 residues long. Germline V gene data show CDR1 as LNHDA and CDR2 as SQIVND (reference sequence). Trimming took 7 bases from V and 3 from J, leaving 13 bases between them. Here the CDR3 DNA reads TGTGCCAGTACCACGGGGGGGTACAATCAGCCCCAGCATTTT. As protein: CASTTGGYNQPQHF.

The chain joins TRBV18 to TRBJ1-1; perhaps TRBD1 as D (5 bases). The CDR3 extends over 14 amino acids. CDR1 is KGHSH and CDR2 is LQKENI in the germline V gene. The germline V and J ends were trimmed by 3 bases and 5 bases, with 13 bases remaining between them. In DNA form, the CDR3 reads TGTGCCAGCTCACCCCTGGGGAGGGGAACTGAAGCTTTCTTT. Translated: CASSPLGRGTEAFF.

The CDR3 reads CASSQDYSAYEQYF. Here the CDR3 DNA reads TGTGCCAGCAGCCAAGACTATAGTGCCTACGAGCAGTACTTC. The rearrangement joins TRBV3-1 (or the pseudogene TRBV3-2) to TRBJ2-7, with D unclear. V lost 0 bases and J 2 bases, leaving 8 bases between the germline ends. The length of the CDR3 is 14 residues. Germline CDR1 LGHDT, CDR2 YNNKEL (reference sequence).

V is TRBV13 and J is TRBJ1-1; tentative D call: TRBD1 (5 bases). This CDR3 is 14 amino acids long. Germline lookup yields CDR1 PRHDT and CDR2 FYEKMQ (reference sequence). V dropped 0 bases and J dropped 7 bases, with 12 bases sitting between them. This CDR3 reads CASSLGPQGDEAFF. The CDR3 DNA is TGTGCCAGCAGCTTAGGCCCGCAGGGCGATGAAGCTTTCTTT.

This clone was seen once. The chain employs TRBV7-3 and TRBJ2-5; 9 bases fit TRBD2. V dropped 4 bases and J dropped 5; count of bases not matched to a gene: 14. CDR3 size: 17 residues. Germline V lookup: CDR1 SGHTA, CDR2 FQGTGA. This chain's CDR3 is CASSSQGRASGEETQYF. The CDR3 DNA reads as TGTGCCAGCAGCTCCCAGGGCAGGGCTAGCGGGGAGGAGACCCAGTACTTC.

The CDR3 DNA sequence: TGTGCCAGCAGCTCAGGACAGGGAATTTGGCCCTACGAGCAGTACTTC. This translates into CASSSGQGIWPYEQYF. The genes are TRBV11-2 and TRBJ2-7; TRBD1 aligns across 8 bases. The V gene's germline CDR1 is SGHAT and CDR2 FQNNGV. The CDR3 sequence is 16 residues long. The junction had 10 bases not matched to a gene; V was cut back by 4 bases and J by 2 bases.

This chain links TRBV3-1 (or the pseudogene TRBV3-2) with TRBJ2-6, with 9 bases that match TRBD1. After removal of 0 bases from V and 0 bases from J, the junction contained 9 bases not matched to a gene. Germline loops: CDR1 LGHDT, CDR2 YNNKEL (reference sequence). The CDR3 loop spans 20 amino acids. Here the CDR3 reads CASSQDRRTGASSGANVLTF. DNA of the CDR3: TGTGCCAGCAGCCAAGATCGTAGGACAGGGGCGAGCTCTGGGGCCAACGTCCTGACTTTC.

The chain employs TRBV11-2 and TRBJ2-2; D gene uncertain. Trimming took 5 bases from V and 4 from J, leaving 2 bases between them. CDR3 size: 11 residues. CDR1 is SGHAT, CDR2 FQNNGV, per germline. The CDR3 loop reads CASSLTGELFF. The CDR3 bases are TGTGCCAGCAGCCTCACCGGGGAGCTGTTTTTT.

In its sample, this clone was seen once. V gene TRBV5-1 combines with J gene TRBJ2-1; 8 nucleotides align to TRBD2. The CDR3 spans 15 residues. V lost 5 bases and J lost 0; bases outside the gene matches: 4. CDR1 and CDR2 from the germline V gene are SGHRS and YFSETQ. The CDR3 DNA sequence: TGCGCCAGCAGGGTTAGCGGGGACTCCTACAATGAGCAGTTCTTC. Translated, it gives CASRVSGDSYNEQFF.

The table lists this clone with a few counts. The CDR3 protein is CASFGVETQYF. The CDR3, as DNA: TGTGCCAGCTTCGGGGTTGAGACCCAGTACTTC. The V and J genes are TRBV18 and TRBJ2-5; the D gene is possibly TRBD2 (5 bases). Trimming took 7 bases from V and 5 from J, leaving 8 bases between them. Germline CDR1 is KGHSH and CDR2 is LQKENI. The CDR3 is made up of 11 amino acids.

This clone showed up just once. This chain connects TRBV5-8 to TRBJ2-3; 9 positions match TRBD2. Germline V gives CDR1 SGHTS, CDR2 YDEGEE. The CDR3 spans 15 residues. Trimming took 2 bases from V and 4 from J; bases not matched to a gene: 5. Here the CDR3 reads CASSFGTSISDTQYF. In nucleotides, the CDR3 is TGTGCCAGCAGCTTCGGGACTAGCATATCAGATACGCAGTATTTT.

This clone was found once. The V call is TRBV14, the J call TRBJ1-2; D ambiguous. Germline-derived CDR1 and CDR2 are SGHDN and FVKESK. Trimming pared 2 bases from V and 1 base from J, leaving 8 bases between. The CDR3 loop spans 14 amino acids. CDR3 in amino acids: CASSQLRVNYGYTF. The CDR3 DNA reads TGTGCCAGCAGCCAATTGAGAGTTAACTATGGCTACACCTTC.

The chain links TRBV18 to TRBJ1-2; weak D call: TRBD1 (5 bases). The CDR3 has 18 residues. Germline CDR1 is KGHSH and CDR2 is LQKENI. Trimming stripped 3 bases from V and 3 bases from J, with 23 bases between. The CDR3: CASSPLGTRKGGHYGYTF. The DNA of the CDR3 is TGTGCCAGCTCACCCCTAGGGACCCGTAAGGGAGGGCACTATGGCTACACCTTC. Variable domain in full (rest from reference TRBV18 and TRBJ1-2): NAGVMQNPRHLVRRRGQEARLRCSPMKGHSHVYWYRQLPEEGLKFMVYLQKENIIDESGMPKERFSAEFPKEGPSILRIQQVVRGDSAAYFCASSPLGTRKGGHYGYTFGSGTRLTVV.

The CDR3 region has the DNA TGTGCCAGCAGCTTTCATACTAGCGGGGCCAATGAGCAGTTCTTC. Protein product: CASSFHTSGANEQFF. The rearrangement uses TRBV7-9 and TRBJ2-1; 10 nucleotides align to TRBD2. The CDR3 spans 15 residues. Germline values: CDR1 SEHNR, CDR2 FQNEAQ (reference sequence). V gave up 3 bases and J gave up 6 bases; unmatched junction bases: 5. Using reference TRBV7-9 and TRBJ2-1 for the parts outside the CDR3, the full variable domain is DTGVSQNPRHKITKRGQNVTFRCDPISEHNRLYWYRQTLGQGPEFLTYFQNEAQLEKSRLLSDRFSAERPKGSFSTLEIQRTEQGDSAMYLCASSFHTSGANEQFFGPGTRLTVL.

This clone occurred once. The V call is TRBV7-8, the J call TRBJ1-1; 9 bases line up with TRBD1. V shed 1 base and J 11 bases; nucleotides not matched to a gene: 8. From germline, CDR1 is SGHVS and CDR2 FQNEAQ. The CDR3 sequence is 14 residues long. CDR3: CASSLGGQGIGAFF. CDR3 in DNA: TGTGCCAGCAGCTTAGGCGGACAGGGGATAGGGGCTTTCTTT.

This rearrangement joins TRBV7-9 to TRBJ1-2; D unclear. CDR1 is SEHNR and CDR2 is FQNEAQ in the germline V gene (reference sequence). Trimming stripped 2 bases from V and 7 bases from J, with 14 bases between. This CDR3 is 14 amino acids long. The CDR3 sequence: CASSLTSGARGYTF. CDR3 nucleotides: TGTGCCAGCAGCTTAACGTCCGGAGCGCGTGGCTACACCTTC.

CDR3 region: CASSQRPGDTASGYGYTF. CDR3 bases: TGCGCCAGCAGTCAGCGCCCCGGGGATACGGCGTCGGGGTATGGCTACACCTTC. The J gene is TRBJ1-2, the V gene TRBV23-1; D remains ambiguous. TRBV23-1 is an ORF for which the function is uncertain. The CDR3 has 18 residues. V lost 3 bases and J lost 5, with 25 bases in between.

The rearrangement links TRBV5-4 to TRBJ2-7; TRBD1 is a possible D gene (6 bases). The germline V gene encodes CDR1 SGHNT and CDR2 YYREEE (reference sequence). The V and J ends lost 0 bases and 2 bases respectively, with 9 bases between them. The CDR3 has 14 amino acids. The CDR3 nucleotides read TGTGCCAGCAGCTTGGATCAGGGGCCCTACGAGCAGTACTTC. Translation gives CASSLDQGPYEQYF.

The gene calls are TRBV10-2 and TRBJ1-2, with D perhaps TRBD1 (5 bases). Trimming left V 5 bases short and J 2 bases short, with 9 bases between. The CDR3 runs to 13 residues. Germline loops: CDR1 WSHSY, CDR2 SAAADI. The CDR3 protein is CASSLDTNYGYTF. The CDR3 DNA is TGCGCCAGCAGTCTGGACACCAACTATGGCTACACCTTC.

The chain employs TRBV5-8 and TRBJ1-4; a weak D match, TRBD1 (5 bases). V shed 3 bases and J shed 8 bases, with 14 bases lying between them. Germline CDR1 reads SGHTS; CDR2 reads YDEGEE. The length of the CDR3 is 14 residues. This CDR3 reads CASSSTDLIEKLFF. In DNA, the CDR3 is TGTGCCAGCAGCTCGACAGACCTTATCGAAAAACTGTTTTTT.

CDR3 DNA sequence: TGTGCCAGCAGTTATACTCGGCTAGCGGGGGCGATCATAACATACAATGAGCAGTTCTTC. Residues: CASSYTRLAGAIITYNEQFF. This chain uses TRBV27 with TRBJ2-1; 10 bases agree with TRBD2. This CDR3 is built from 20 residues. After removal of 4 bases from V and 4 bases from J, the junction contained 19 bases not matched to a gene. Germline CDR1 MNHEY, CDR2 SMNVEV (reference sequence).

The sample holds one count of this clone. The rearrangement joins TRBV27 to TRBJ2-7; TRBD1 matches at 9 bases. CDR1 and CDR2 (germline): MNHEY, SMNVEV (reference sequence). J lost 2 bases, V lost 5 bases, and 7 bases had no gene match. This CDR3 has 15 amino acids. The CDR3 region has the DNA TGTGCCAGCAGTCCTGGGGACAGGGAGACCTACGAGCAGTACTTC. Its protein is CASSPGDRETYEQYF.

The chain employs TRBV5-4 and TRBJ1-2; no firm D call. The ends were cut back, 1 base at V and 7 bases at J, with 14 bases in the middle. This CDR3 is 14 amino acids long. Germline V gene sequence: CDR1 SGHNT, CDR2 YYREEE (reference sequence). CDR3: CASSLWAVEGGYTF. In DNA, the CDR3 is TGTGCCAGCAGCTTGTGGGCAGTGGAAGGTGGCTACACCTTC.

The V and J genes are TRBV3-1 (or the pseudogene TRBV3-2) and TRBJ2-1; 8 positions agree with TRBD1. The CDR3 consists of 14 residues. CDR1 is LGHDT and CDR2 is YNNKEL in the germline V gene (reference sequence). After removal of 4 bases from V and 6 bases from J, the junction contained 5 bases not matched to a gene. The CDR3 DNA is TGTGCCAGCAGCCGCCCGGACAGGGCCAATGAGCAGTTCTTC. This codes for CASSRPDRANEQFF.

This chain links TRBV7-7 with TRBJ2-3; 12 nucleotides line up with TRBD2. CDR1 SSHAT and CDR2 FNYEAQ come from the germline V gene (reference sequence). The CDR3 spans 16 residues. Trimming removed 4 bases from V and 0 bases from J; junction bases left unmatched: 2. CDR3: CASSSGLAGSTDTQYF. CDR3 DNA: TGTGCCAGCAGCTCAGGACTAGCGGGGAGCACAGATACGCAGTATTTT.

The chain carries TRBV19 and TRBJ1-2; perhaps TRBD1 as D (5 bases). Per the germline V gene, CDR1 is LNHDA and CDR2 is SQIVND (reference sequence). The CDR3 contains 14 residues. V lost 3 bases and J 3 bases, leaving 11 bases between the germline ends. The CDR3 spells CASSIRTNYYGYTF. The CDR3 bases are TGTGCCAGTAGTATCAGGACAAACTACTATGGCTACACCTTC.

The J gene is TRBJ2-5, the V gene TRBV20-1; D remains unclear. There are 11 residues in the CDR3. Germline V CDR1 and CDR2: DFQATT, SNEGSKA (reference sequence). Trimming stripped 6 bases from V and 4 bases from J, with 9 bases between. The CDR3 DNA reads TGCAGTGCCCATTCCATAGAGACCCAGTACTTC. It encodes CSAHSIETQYF.